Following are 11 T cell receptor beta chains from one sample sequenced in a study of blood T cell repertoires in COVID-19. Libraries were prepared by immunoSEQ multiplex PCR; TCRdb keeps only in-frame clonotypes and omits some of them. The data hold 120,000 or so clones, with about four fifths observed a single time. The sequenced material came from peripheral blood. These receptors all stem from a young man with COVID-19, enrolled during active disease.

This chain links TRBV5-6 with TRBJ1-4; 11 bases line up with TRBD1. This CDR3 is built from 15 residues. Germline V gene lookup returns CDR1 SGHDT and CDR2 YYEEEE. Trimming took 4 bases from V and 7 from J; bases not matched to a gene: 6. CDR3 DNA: TGTGCCAGCAGCGCCGGACAGGGGGCACGTGAAAAACTGTTTTTT. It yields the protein CASSAGQGAREKLFF.

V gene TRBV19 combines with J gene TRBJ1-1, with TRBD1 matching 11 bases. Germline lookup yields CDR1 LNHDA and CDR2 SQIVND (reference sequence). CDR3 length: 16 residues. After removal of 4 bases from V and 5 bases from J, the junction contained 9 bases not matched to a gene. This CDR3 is CASSTLDRGRRTEAFF. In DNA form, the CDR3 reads TGTGCCAGTAGTACTCTGGACAGGGGGCGAAGAACTGAAGCTTTCTTT.

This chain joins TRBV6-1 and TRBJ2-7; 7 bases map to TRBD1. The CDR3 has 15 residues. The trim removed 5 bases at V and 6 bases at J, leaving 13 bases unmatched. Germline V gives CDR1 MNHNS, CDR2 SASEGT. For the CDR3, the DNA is TGTGCCAGCAGTCCCCCGAACGGCAGGGGGATCGAGCAGTACTTC. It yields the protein CASSPPNGRGIEQYF.

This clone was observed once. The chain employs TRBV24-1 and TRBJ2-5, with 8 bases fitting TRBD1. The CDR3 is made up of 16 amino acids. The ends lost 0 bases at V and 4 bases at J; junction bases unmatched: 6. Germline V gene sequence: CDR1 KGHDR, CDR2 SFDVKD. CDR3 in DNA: TGTGCCACCAGTGATTTGGGACAGGGTTATGGAGAGACCCAGTACTTC. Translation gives CATSDLGQGYGETQYF.

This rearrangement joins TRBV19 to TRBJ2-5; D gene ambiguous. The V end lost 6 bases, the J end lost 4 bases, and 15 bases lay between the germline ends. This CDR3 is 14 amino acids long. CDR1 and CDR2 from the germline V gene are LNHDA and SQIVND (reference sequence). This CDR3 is CASSSTPLIETQYF. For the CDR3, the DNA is TGTGCCAGTAGCTCCACTCCGTTAATAGAGACCCAGTACTTC.

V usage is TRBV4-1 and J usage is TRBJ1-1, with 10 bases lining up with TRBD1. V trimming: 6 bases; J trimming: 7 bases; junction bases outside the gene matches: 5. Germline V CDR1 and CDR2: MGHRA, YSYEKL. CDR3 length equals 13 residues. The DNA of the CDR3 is TGCGCCAGCAGGAGACAGGGGGCCGGTGAAGCTTTCTTT. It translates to CASRRQGAGEAFF.

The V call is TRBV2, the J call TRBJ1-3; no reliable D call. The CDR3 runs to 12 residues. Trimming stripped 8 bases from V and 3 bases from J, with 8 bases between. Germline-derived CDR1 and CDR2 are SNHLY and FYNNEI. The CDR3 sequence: CASLTDGNTIYF. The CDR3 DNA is TGTGCCAGCCTCACAGATGGAAACACCATATATTTT.

The CDR3 DNA follows: TGTGCCAGCAGCTTCGGACAGGACGGTTACGAGCAGTACTTC. Its translation: CASSFGQDGYEQYF. J is TRBJ2-7 and V is TRBV5-6, with TRBD1 matching 7 bases. The length of the CDR3 is 14 residues. The V gene end was trimmed by 2 bases and the J gene end by 4 bases; junction bases not matched to a gene: 6. Per the germline V gene, CDR1 is SGHDT and CDR2 is YYEEEE.

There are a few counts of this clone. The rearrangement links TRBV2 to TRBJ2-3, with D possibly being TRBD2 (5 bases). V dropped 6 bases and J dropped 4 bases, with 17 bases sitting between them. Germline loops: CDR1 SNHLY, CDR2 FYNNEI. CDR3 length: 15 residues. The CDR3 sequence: CASRAGLGTADTQYF. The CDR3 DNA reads TGTGCCAGCAGGGCAGGACTGGGCACGGCAGATACGCAGTATTTT.

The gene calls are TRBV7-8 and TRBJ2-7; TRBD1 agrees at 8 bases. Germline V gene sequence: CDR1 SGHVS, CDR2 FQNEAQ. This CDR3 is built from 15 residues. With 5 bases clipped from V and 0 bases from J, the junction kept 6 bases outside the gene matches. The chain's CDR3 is CASSTDRASSYEQYF. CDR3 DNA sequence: TGTGCCAGCAGCACGGACAGGGCTAGCTCCTACGAGCAGTACTTC. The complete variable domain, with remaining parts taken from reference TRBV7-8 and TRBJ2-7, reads GAGVSQSPRYKVAKRGQDVALRCDPISGHVSLFWYQQALGQGPEFLTYFQNEAQLDKSGLPSDRFFAERPEGSVSTLKIQRTQQEDSAVYLCASSTDRASSYEQYFGPGTRLTVT.

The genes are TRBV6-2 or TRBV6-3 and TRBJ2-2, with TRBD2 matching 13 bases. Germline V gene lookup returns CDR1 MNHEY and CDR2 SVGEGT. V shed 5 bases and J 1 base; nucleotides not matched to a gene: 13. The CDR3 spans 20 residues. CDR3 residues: CASSAGLAGFWKKNTGELFF. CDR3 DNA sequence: TGTGCCAGCAGTGCGGGACTAGCGGGATTTTGGAAGAAGAACACCGGGGAGCTGTTTTTT.